One and the same sample provided the 23 T cell receptor beta chains below, sequenced in a study of T-cell reconstitution after alpha-beta-depleted transplantation in children. Preparation of the TCRbeta library involved a method that used unique molecular identifiers. TCRdb reanalysed the PCR reads using MiXCR and keeps one entry per CDR3 protein. The sample carries some 120,000 distinct CDR3 sequences, roughly 10% recorded once. The specimen comprised PBMCs, mostly from graft donor cells, sampled 180 days after TCRalphabeta/CD19-depleted stem cell transplant. These receptors all stem from a girl in the first two years of life who had a stem cell transplant for combined immunodeficiency, so the T cells may come from the graft donor.

The rearrangement uses TRBV11-2 and TRBJ2-1, with TRBD2 matching over 8 bases. The ends lost 0 bases at V and 6 bases at J; junction bases unmatched: 16. In germline, CDR1 is SGHAT, CDR2 FQNNGV. The length of the CDR3 is 19 residues. The CDR3 spells CASSLDASRGTSILNEQFF. In DNA form, the CDR3 reads TGTGCCAGCAGCTTAGATGCCTCAAGGGGGACTAGTATCCTCAATGAGCAGTTCTTC.

This clonotype occurred a few times. The chain employs TRBV20-1 and TRBJ2-5, with unresolved D. With 1 base removed from V and 0 bases from J, the gap between germline ends came to 3 bases. Germline CDR1 reads DFQATT; CDR2 reads SNEGSKA (reference sequence). The CDR3 totals 12 residues. Here the CDR3 reads CSARVYQETQYF. Written as DNA, the CDR3 is TGCAGTGCTAGAGTGTACCAAGAGACCCAGTACTTC.

As for this clonotype: Germline is not matched at one junction end, which may reflect a read error. This chain joins TRBV27 and TRBJ2-6; TRBD1 matches 8 bases. Germline assignment: CDR1 MNHEY and CDR2 SMNVEV (reference sequence). CDR3 size: 15 residues. The CDR3 is CASSRRGPGANGLTF. For the CDR3, the DNA is TGTGCCAGCAGTCGCAGGGGGCCTGGGGCCAACGGCCTGACTTTC.

This clonotype was seen only once. V and J are TRBV12-3 or TRBV12-4 and TRBJ2-1; TRBD2 aligns across 13 bases. J lost 5 bases, V lost 3 bases, and 4 bases had no gene match. The CDR3 runs to 16 residues. CDR3 nucleotide sequence: TGTGCCAGCAGTTTGGCGACTAGCGGGAGGAACAATGAGCAGTTCTTC. Translation: CASSLATSGRNNEQFF.

The chain is built from TRBV25-1 and TRBJ2-3; 8 bases are shared with TRBD1. V lost 1 base and J lost 2; bases outside the gene matches: 5. Germline CDR1 MGHDK, CDR2 SYGVNS. The CDR3 totals 16 residues. CDR3 sequence reads: CASSELTGDTTDTQYF. CDR3 coding DNA: TGTGCCAGCAGTGAATTGACAGGGGATACCACAGATACGCAGTATTTT.

The chain recombines TRBV27 with TRBJ1-5, with D tentatively TRBD1 (5 bases). V lost 6 bases and J lost 3, with 9 bases in between. CDR1 is MNHEY, CDR2 SMNVEV, per germline (reference sequence). This CDR3 is 13 amino acids long. CDR3 DNA sequence: TGTGCCAGCAGCTGGGGCCACAATCAGCCCCAGCATTTT. Protein: CASSWGHNQPQHF.

Many counts were recorded for this clonotype. CDR3 in amino acids: CSARDHNRENTEAFF. In nucleotides, the CDR3 is TGCAGTGCTAGAGATCATAACAGGGAGAACACTGAAGCTTTCTTT. V usage is TRBV20-1 and J usage is TRBJ1-1, with a weak D call TRBD1 (6 bases). Trimming stripped 0 bases from V and 1 base from J, with 12 bases between. The CDR3 is 15 amino acids. Per germline, CDR1 DFQATT and CDR2 SNEGSKA (reference sequence).

This chain joins TRBV20-1 and TRBJ2-3, with D maybe TRBD1 (6 bases). CDR1 is DFQATT and CDR2 is SNEGSKA in the germline V gene (reference sequence). This CDR3 is 15 amino acids long. The V end was cut by 0 bases, the J end by 0 bases, with 10 bases between. Here the CDR3 DNA reads TGCAGTGCTAGAGACTGGGGGACAAGCACAGATACGCAGTATTTT. This gives the protein CSARDWGTSTDTQYF.

The rearrangement joins TRBV7-8 to TRBJ1-2, with TRBD1 matching 7 bases. CDR1 and CDR2 from the germline V gene are SGHVS and FQNEAQ. The ends lost 5 bases at V and 2 bases at J; junction bases unmatched: 11. This CDR3 contains 16 residues. DNA of the CDR3: TGTGCCAGCAGCCAAACAGACAGGGTGGGCAACTATGGCTACACCTTC. The encoded protein is CASSQTDRVGNYGYTF.

The chain combines TRBV7-2 with TRBJ1-1; D perhaps matches TRBD1 (5 bases). Germline V gene lookup returns CDR1 SGHTA and CDR2 FQGNSA. Between the trimmed V and J ends, which lost 3 bases and 6 bases, there was a span of 8 bases. This CDR3 region has 12 residues. In nucleotides, the CDR3 is TGTGCCAGCAGCTTTAGGGGTGCTGAAGCTTTCTTT. Encoded protein: CASSFRGAEAFF.

The chain has TRBV5-8 and TRBJ2-7; D not certain. Germline CDR1 reads SGHTS; CDR2 reads YDEGEE. The CDR3 covers 14 residues. V was pared by 8 bases and J by 0 bases, with 15 bases between. Here the CDR3 DNA reads TGTGCCAGTGGTTTCTGGTTTAGCTCCTACGAGCAGTACTTC. Translated, it gives CASGFWFSSYEQYF.

The chain recombines TRBV7-8 with TRBJ2-7; tentatively, D is TRBD2 (6 bases). V shed 5 bases and J shed 6 bases, with 20 bases lying between them. CDR3 length equals 15 residues. Germline V gene data show CDR1 as SGHVS and CDR2 as FQNEAQ. CDR3 bases: TGTGCCAGCAGCCATTATCGATTAGCGGTGCGCGAGCAGTACTTC. Its protein is CASSHYRLAVREQYF.

This clonotype was seen repeatedly, ten times or more. V and J are TRBV5-1 and TRBJ2-7; D is uncertain. Germline V gene lookup returns CDR1 SGHRS and CDR2 YFSETQ. This CDR3 is 12 amino acids long. V was cut by 0 bases and J by 2 bases, with 3 bases left in between. CDR3 nucleotide sequence: TGCGCCAGCAGCTTGGTCCCCTACGAGCAGTACTTC. Protein product: CASSLVPYEQYF.

This rearrangement joins TRBV5-1 to TRBJ2-6; D ambiguous. With 7 bases removed from V and 0 bases from J, the gap between germline ends came to 8 bases. In germline, CDR1 is SGHRS, CDR2 YFSETQ. The CDR3 spans 14 residues. In DNA form, the CDR3 reads TGCGCCAGCGCAGGTGACTCTGGGGCCAACGTCCTGACTTTC. Its translation: CASAGDSGANVLTF.

The rearrangement uses TRBV5-1 and TRBJ2-2; D remains unclear. This CDR3 has 14 residues. The ends were cut back, 2 bases at V and 1 base at J, with 6 bases in the middle. Germline loops: CDR1 SGHRS, CDR2 YFSETQ. This CDR3 is CASSFLGNTGELFF. DNA for the CDR3: TGCGCCAGCAGCTTCTTAGGGAACACCGGGGAGCTGTTTTTT.

This clonotype has just a few counts. The V gene is TRBV11-2, the J gene TRBJ2-7, with 7 nucleotides matching TRBD1. Germline V gene lookup returns CDR1 SGHAT and CDR2 FQNNGV. This CDR3 contains 14 residues. V was clipped by 1 base and J by 3 bases; unmatched bases: 3. The CDR3 DNA reads as TGTGCCAGCAGCTTAGCGACAGGGAACTACGAGCAGTACTTC. This sequence encodes CASSLATGNYEQYF. The full variable domain, its missing parts supplied by reference TRBV11-2 and TRBJ2-7, is EAGVAQSPRYKIIEKRQSVAFWCNPISGHATLYWYQQILGQGPKLLIQFQNNGVVDDSQLPKDRFSAERLKGVDSTLKIQPAKLEDSAVYLCASSLATGNYEQYFGPGTRLTVT.

The V and J genes are TRBV20-1 and TRBJ2-5; no reliable D call. The CDR3 runs to 11 residues. Trimming cost V 3 bases and J 5 bases, with 7 bases left between them. From germline, CDR1 is DFQATT and CDR2 SNEGSKA (reference sequence). CDR3 DNA sequence: TGCAGTGCTAGGCTACGGGAGACCCAGTACTTC. This codes for CSARLRETQYF.

In its sample, this clonotype was seen a few times. J is TRBJ2-7 and V is TRBV10-3; a weak D match, TRBD2 (5 bases). The CDR3 is 14 amino acids. The germline V and J ends were trimmed by 8 bases and 0 bases, with 14 bases remaining between them. Germline values: CDR1 ENHRY, CDR2 SYGVKD. The CDR3 coding sequence is TGTGCCATCCGATCCAGCCGGGACTCCTACGAGCAGTACTTC. Amino acid sequence: CAIRSSRDSYEQYF.

This clonotype was seen only a few times. The chain couples TRBV7-8 to TRBJ2-7; TRBD1 matches at 7 bases. Unmatched junction bases numbered 14, after V lost 5 bases and J lost 4 bases. The CDR3 is 16 residues long. The germline gives CDR1 SGHVS, CDR2 FQNEAQ. The CDR3 DNA follows: TGTGCCAGCAGCGTGAAACCGGGACAGATTGTTTACGAGCAGTACTTC. Translating it yields CASSVKPGQIVYEQYF.

The rearrangement uses TRBV7-8 and TRBJ2-1; 11 nucleotides agree with TRBD2. Trimming cost V 4 bases and J 8 bases; bases outside gene matches: 10. Germline V gene lookup returns CDR1 SGHVS and CDR2 FQNEAQ. There are 16 residues in the CDR3. CDR3: CASSSALAGGGYEQFF. The CDR3 nucleotides read TGTGCCAGCAGCTCCGCCTTAGCGGGAGGGGGCTATGAGCAGTTCTTC.

This clonotype has a handful of counts. The V and J genes are TRBV18 and TRBJ2-1; 11 bases map to TRBD2. CDR3 length: 16 residues. With V trimmed by 1 base and J by 7 bases, 6 bases remained unmatched. In germline, CDR1 is KGHSH, CDR2 LQKENI. The CDR3 here is CASSPRLAGGQNEQFF. For the CDR3, the DNA is TGTGCCAGCTCACCACGGCTAGCGGGGGGCCAGAATGAGCAGTTCTTC.

The genes are TRBV10-3 and TRBJ2-7; 8 bases line up with TRBD1. From germline, CDR1 is ENHRY and CDR2 SYGVKD. This CDR3 is 12 amino acids long. V trimming: 8 bases; J trimming: 7 bases; junction bases outside the gene matches: 7. The CDR3, as DNA: TGTGCCATCGGTCAGGGGGCGGGGGAGCAGTACTTC. Translating it yields CAIGQGAGEQYF.

This rearrangement joins TRBV7-2 to TRBJ1-1; a possible D gene is TRBD1 (6 bases). The V and J ends lost 1 base and 4 bases respectively, with 16 bases between them. The CDR3 runs to 16 residues. Germline V lookup: CDR1 SGHTA, CDR2 FQGNSA. Written as DNA, the CDR3 is TGTGCCAGCAGCTTAGTGTTCCGCAGGGGAGGCACTGAAGCTTTCTTT. Residues: CASSLVFRRGGTEAFF.